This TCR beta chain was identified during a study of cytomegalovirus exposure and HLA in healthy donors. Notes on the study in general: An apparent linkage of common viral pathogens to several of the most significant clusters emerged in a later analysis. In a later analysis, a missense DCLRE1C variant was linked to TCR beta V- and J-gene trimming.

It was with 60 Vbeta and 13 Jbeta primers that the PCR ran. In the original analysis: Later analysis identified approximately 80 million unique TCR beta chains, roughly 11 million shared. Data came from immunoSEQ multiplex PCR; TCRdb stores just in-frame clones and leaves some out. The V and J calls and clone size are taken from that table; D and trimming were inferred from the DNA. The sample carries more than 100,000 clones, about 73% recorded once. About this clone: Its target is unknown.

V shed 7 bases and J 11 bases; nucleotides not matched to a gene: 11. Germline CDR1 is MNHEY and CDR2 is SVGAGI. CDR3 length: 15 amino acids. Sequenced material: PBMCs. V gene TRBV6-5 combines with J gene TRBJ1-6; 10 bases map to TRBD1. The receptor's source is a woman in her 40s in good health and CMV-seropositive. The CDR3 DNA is TGTGCCAGCAATCCGGGGCGGACAGGGGGAACACCCCTCCACTTT. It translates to CASNPGRTGGTPLHF.